These T cell receptor beta chains were read from a single sample in a study of human T cells and chemical hapten exposure. A single record per CDR3 protein comes from TCRdb applying MiXCR to the RACE reads. The sample lists 150,000 to 200,000 distinct CDR3 sequences; approximately 14% were seen once. The source was whole blood, collected in connection with sensitization to the hapten diphenylcyclopropenone (DPC). Source of these receptors: a woman aged 25 to 39 with alopecia areata. Some clones in this sample may be carry-over from other donors' samples. CDR3s include the opening cysteine and the closing phenylalanine or tryptophan. A D gene is named only where the DNA matches it firmly. The listing skips clone size in some rows; elsewhere it reads once, few, many or a size class.

>TRBV30|-|-|TRBJ1-1
CAWGRRGAEAFF
TGTGCCTGGGGTCGCCGGGGAGCTGAAGCTTTCTTT
>TRBV20-1|-|few|TRBJ2-7
CSADTTYEQYF
TGCAGTGCTGATACGACCTACGAGCAGTACTTC
>TRBV19|-|many|TRBJ1-5
CASIPTIGGSNQPQHF
TGTGCCAGTATCCCAACAATAGGTGGTAGCAATCAGCCCCAGCATTTT
>TRBV28|-|few|TRBJ2-3
CASSLSGLADTQYF
TGTGCCAGCAGTTTAAGTGGCCTCGCAGATACGCAGTATTTT
>TRBV12-3/TRBV12-4|-|few|TRBJ1-5
CASSSQAFNQPQHF
TGTGCCAGCAGCTCCCAGGCGTTCAATCAGCCCCAGCATTTT
>TRBV5-1|-|-|TRBJ2-7
CASSLNPFRTSYEQYF
TGCGCCAGCAGCTTAAACCCCTTCAGGACATCCTACGAGCAGTACTTC
>TRBV28|-|-|TRBJ1-2
CASSPQGLKGSYTF
TGTGCCAGCAGTCCCCAGGGGTTAAAGGGAAGCTACACCTTC
>TRBV4-3|TRBD1|few|TRBJ2-1
CASSQEPGGYNEQFF
TGCGCCAGCAGCCAAGAACCAGGGGGCTACAATGAGCAGTTCTTC
>TRBV18|-|few|TRBJ2-7
CASSPGGGEQYF
TGTGCCAGCTCACCAGGGGGAGGCGAGCAGTACTTC
>TRBV24-1|TRBD1|few|TRBJ2-7
CATSDGQAYEQYF
TGTGCCACCAGTGATGGACAGGCCTACGAGCAGTACTTC
>TRBV29-1|-|few|TRBJ2-7
CSVRRGGEQYF
TGCAGCGTGCGCCGGGGTGGTGAGCAGTACTTC
>TRBV11-2|-|few|TRBJ1-3
CASSSTGNTGNTIYF
TGTGCCAGCAGCTCAACAGGGAATACTGGAAACACCATATATTTT
>TRBV6-6|-|few|TRBJ1-2
CASSYIAYGYTF
TGTGCCAGCAGTTACATCGCATATGGCTACACCTTC
>TRBV29-1|-|-|TRBJ1-5
CSVAEPNQPQHF
TGCAGCGTTGCGGAACCCAATCAGCCCCAGCATTTT
>TRBV18|-|few|TRBJ2-7
CASSPPRGYEQYF
TGTGCCAGCTCACCCCCGAGGGGGTACGAGCAGTACTTC
>TRBV2|-|-|TRBJ2-2
CASSMQGGTGELFF
TGTGCCAGCAGTATGCAGGGCGGCACCGGGGAGCTGTTTTTT
>TRBV6-2/TRBV6-3|TRBD1|-|TRBJ2-1
CASTRAGTGVYNEQFF
TGTGCCAGCACACGCGCCGGGACAGGGGTGTACAATGAGCAGTTCTTC
>TRBV20-1|TRBD2|few|TRBJ2-3
CSARALGLSGRGTDTQYF
TGCAGTGCTAGAGCTTTGGGGCTTAGCGGGAGAGGCACAGATACGCAGTATTTT
>TRBV6-1|-|-|TRBJ1-5
CASSEIGALSNQPQHF
TGTGCCAGCAGTGAGATAGGGGCCCTGAGCAATCAGCCCCAGCATTTT
>TRBV9|-|-|TRBJ2-3
CASSPQVRGSTDTQYF
TGTGCCAGCAGCCCCCAGGTTAGGGGCAGCACAGATACGCAGTATTTT
>TRBV3-1|TRBD2|few|TRBJ2-7
CASSHLAGDEQYF
TGTGCCAGCAGCCACCTAGCGGGAGACGAGCAGTACTTC
>TRBV6-2/TRBV6-3|-|many|TRBJ1-1
CASSTEGAEAFF
TGTGCCAGCAGTACGGAAGGGGCTGAAGCTTTCTTT
>TRBV10-3|-|-|TRBJ2-3
CAISEKDTQYF
TGTGCCATCAGTGAGAAAGATACGCAGTATTTT
>TRBV28|-|few|TRBJ2-1
CASRLFNEQFF
TGTGCCAGCAGACTATTCAATGAGCAGTTCTTC
>TRBV7-3|-|many|TRBJ2-3
CASSLLAASTDTQYF
TGTGCCAGCAGCTTACTGGCGGCGAGTACAGATACGCAGTATTTT
>TRBV7-8|-|-|TRBJ2-7
CASSLGGHTSYEQYF
TGTGCCAGCAGCTTGGGGGGGCACACTTCCTACGAGCAGTACTTC
>TRBV5-1|-|few|TRBJ1-5
CASSLAGTLNQPQHF
TGCGCCAGCAGCTTAGCCGGGACGCTCAATCAGCCCCAGCATTTT
>TRBV6-6|TRBD1|few|TRBJ2-7
CASTTGQDTYEQYF
TGTGCCAGCACAACCGGACAGGACACCTACGAGCAGTACTTC
>TRBV7-2|TRBD2|few|TRBJ2-1
CASSLQAGGGNYNEQFF
TGTGCCAGCAGCTTACAAGCGGGCGGGGGAAATTACAATGAGCAGTTCTTC
>TRBV30|TRBD1|few|TRBJ1-4
CAWMARGDEKLFF
TGTGCCTGGATGGCCAGGGGGGATGAAAAACTGTTTTTT
>TRBV6-6|TRBD1|many|TRBJ2-3
CASSYTGGQDTQYF
TGTGCCAGCAGTTATACAGGGGGTCAAGATACGCAGTATTTT
>TRBV12-5|TRBD2|-|TRBJ2-1
CASGLKLAGEGGEQFF
TGTGCTAGTGGTTTAAAATTAGCGGGGGAAGGTGGTGAGCAGTTCTTC
>TRBV20-1|-|-|TRBJ2-2
CSAPDFRELFF
TGCAGTGCCCCAGATTTCCGGGAGCTGTTTTTT
>TRBV30|-|few|TRBJ2-5
CAWSLGETQYF
TGTGCCTGGAGTCTAGGGGAGACCCAGTACTTC
>TRBV20-1|TRBD1|-|TRBJ2-7
CSASRFKDRDSSYEQYF
TGCAGTGCTAGCCGTTTCAAGGACAGGGATAGCTCCTACGAGCAGTACTTC
>TRBV29-1|-|few|TRBJ2-3
CSALRLGDTQYF
TGCAGCGCCCTTCGCCTAGGAGATACGCAGTATTTT
>TRBV5-1|-|many|TRBJ2-1
CASSRDYNEQFF
TGCGCCAGCAGCCGAGACTACAATGAGCAGTTCTTC
>TRBV6-6|TRBD1|-|TRBJ1-2
CASSQDRVYGYTF
TGTGCCAGCAGTCAAGACAGGGTTTATGGCTACACCTTC
>TRBV7-2|-|many|TRBJ1-1
CASSLAWGTEAFF
TGTGCCAGCAGCTTAGCGTGGGGGACTGAAGCTTTCTTT
>TRBV6-2/TRBV6-3|-|few|TRBJ1-1
CASLTTREGGGTEAFF
TGTGCCAGTCTTACTACTAGGGAGGGGGGCGGCACTGAAGCTTTCTTT
>TRBV9|-|-|TRBJ1-1
CASSVEEYTEAFF
TGTGCCAGCAGCGTAGAAGAGTATACTGAAGCTTTCTTT
>TRBV7-8|TRBD2|few|TRBJ2-1
CASSSWGAGEQFF
TGTGCCAGCAGCTCGTGGGGAGCGGGGGAGCAGTTCTTC
>TRBV2|-|few|TRBJ1-3
CASSGAGSVGNTIYF
TGTGCCAGCAGCGGAGCAGGGTCGGTCGGAAACACCATATATTTT